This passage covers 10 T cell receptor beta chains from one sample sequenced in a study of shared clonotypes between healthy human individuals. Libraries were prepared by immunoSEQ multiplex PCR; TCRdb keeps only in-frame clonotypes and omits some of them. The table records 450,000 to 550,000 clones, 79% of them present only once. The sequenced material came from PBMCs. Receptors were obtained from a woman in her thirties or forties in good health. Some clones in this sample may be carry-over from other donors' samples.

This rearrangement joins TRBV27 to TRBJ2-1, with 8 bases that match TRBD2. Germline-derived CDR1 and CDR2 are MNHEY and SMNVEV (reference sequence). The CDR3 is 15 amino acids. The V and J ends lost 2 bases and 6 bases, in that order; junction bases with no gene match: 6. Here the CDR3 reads CASSLRGTSGNEQFF. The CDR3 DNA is TGTGCCAGCAGTTTAAGGGGCACTAGCGGCAATGAGCAGTTCTTC.

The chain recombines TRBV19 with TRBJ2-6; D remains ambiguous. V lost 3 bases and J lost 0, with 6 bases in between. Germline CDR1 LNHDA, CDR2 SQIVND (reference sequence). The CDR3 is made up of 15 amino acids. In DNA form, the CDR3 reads TGTGCCAGTAGTATGTTCGTCTCTGGGGCCAACGTCCTGACTTTC. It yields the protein CASSMFVSGANVLTF.

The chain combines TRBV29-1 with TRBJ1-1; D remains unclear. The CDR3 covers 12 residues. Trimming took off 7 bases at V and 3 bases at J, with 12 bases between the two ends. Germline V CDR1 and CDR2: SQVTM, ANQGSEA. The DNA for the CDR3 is TGCAGCGCCCAGGATGGGTACACTGAAGCTTTCTTT. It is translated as CSAQDGYTEAFF.

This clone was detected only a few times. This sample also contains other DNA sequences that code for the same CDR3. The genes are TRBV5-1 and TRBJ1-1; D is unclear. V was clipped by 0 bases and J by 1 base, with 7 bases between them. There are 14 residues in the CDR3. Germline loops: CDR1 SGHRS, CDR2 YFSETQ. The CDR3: CASSLEGWNTEAFF. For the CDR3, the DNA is TGCGCCAGCAGCTTGGAGGGTTGGAACACTGAAGCTTTCTTT. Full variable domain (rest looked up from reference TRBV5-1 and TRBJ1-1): KAGVTQTPRYLIKTRGQQVTLSCSPISGHRSVSWYQQTPGQGLQFLFEYFSETQRNKGNFPGRFSGRQFSNSRSEMNVSTLELGDSALYLCASSLEGWNTEAFFGQGTRLTVV.

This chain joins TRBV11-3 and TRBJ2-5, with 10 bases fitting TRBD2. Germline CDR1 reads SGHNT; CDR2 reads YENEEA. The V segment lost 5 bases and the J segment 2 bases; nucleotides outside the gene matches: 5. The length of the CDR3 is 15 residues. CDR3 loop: CASSAGTSEQETQYF. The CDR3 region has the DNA TGTGCCAGCAGCGCCGGGACTAGCGAACAAGAGACCCAGTACTTC.

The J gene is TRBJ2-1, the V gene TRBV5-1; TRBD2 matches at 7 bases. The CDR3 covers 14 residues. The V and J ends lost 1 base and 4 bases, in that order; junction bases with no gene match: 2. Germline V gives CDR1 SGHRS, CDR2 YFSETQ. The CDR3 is CASSLLAEYNEQFF. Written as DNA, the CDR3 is TGCGCCAGCAGCTTGCTAGCGGAGTACAATGAGCAGTTCTTC.

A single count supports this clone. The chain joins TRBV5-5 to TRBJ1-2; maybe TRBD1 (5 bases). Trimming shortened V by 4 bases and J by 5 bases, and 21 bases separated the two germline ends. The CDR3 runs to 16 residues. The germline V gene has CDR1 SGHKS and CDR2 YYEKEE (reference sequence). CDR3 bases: TGTGCCAGCAGCGTTTCCCCCCTGACAGACATATATGGCTACACCTTC. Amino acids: CASSVSPLTDIYGYTF.

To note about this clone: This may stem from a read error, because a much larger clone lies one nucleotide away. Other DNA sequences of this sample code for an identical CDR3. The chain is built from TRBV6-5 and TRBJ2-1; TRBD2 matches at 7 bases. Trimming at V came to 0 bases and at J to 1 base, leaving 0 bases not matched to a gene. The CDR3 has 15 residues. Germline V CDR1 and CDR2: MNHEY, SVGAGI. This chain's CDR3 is CASSYSSGSYNEQFF. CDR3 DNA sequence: TGTGCCAGCAGTTACTCTAGCGGGTCCTACAATGAGCAGTTCTTC.

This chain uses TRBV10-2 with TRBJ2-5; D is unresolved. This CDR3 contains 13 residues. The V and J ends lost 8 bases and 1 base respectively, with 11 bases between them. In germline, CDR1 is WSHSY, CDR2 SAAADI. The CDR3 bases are TGCGCCAGCGGGATTAGGCCCCAAGAGACCCAGTACTTC. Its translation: CASGIRPQETQYF.

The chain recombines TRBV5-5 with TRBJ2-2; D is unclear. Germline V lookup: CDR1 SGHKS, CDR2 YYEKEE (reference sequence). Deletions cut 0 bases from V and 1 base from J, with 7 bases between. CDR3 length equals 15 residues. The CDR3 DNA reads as TGTGCCAGCAGCTTGGGAGTAGGGAACACCGGGGAGCTGTTTTTT. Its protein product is CASSLGVGNTGELFF. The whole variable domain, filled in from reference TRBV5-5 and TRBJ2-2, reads DAGVTQSPTHLIKTRGQQVTLRCSPISGHKSVSWYQQVLGQGPQFIFQYYEKEERGRGNFPDRFSARQFPNYSSELNVNALLLGDSALYLCASSLGVGNTGELFFGEGSRLTVL.